These T cell receptor beta chains were read from a single sample in a study of beta chain features in type 1 diabetes. Using immunoSEQ multiplex PCR, the repertoire was profiled, and TCRdb retains in-frame clones only, with some absent. The data hold roughly 400,000 clones, with roughly a tenth observed a single time. Sequencing was done on a sample of central memory CD4+ T cells from blood. The source of these receptors is a man aged 30-40 years with type 1 diabetes. The CDR3 runs from the conserved cysteine through the conserved F or W. The D gene is left open where the match is weak. Size values are once, few and many counts, or a class for expanded clones, and some rows have none.

TRBD1,TRBV5-1,TRBJ2-7,few,TGCGCCAGCAGCTTGACCGGGACAGCCTACGAGCAGTACTTC,CASSLTGTAYEQYF
NA,TRBV13,TRBJ2-5,NA,TGTGCCAGCAGCTTCCTTCAGCGCCAAGAGACCCAGTACTTC,CASSFLQRQETQYF
TRBD1,TRBV5-1,TRBJ2-1,NA,TGCGCCAGCGCGACAGGGTTCAATGAGCAGTTCTTC,CASATGFNEQFF
NA,TRBV10-3,TRBJ1-5,few,TGTGCCATCGCGGGGTCGGGCAATCAGCCCCAGCATTTT,CAIAGSGNQPQHF
TRBD2,TRBV5-1,TRBJ2-1,NA,TGCGCCAGCAGCTTGGGAACTAGCGGGAGCGTCGGTGAGCAGTTCTTC,CASSLGTSGSVGEQFF
TRBD2,TRBV19,TRBJ2-1,few,TGTGCCAGTAGTATAGCCGTACTAGCGGGCAACAATGAGCAGTTCTTC,CASSIAVLAGNNEQFF
NA,TRBV6-1,TRBJ2-1,once,TGTGCCAGCAGCCCCAGGTTGGAGCAGTTCTTC,CASSPRLEQFF
NA,TRBV7-9,TRBJ2-6,many,TGTGCCAGCAGCCTACAGGTATCTGGGGCCAACGTCCTGACTTTC,CASSLQVSGANVLTF
NA,TRBV6-6,TRBJ2-7,NA,TGTGCCAGCAGCCCCCGGGTCTACGAGCAGTACTTC,CASSPRVYEQYF
NA,TRBV28,TRBJ1-4,few,TGTGCCAGCAGTTTCCAATCCCCAACTAATGAAAAACTGTTTTTT,CASSFQSPTNEKLFF
TRBD2,TRBV5-1,TRBJ2-5,NA,TGCGCCAGCAGCTTTGGACTAGCGGGCGGGGAGACCCAGTACTTC,CASSFGLAGGETQYF
NA,TRBV11-2,TRBJ2-3,many,TGTGCCAGCAGCTTAGCCCCAAAAGATACGCAGTATTTT,CASSLAPKDTQYF
NA,TRBV7-2,TRBJ2-6,few,TGTGCCAGCAGCCCGACAGTTGCTGGGGCCAACGTCCTGACTTTC,CASSPTVAGANVLTF
NA,TRBV10-3,TRBJ2-3,many,TGTGCCATCAGTGTCAACGGCGTTAAGACAGATACGCAGTATTTT,CAISVNGVKTDTQYF
NA,TRBV11-2,TRBJ2-7,NA,TGTGCCAGCAGCTTAGCCGGGACAAATTACGAGCAGTACTTC,CASSLAGTNYEQYF
TRBD1,TRBV7-2,TRBJ2-2,NA,TGTGCCAGCAGCCCCGGACAGGGCACCGGGGAGCTGTTTTTT,CASSPGQGTGELFF
NA,TRBV6-1,TRBJ2-2,few,TGTGCCAGCAGTGCCGGGAACACCGGGGAGCTGTTTTTT,CASSAGNTGELFF
NA,TRBV28,TRBJ1-4,few,TGTGCCAGCAGGGCCGCTAATGAAAAACTGTTTTTT,CASRAANEKLFF
NA,TRBV9,TRBJ2-7,few,TGTGCCAGCAGCGTGACTAGTTCCGAGCAGTACTTC,CASSVTSSEQYF
NA,TRBV7-9,TRBJ2-7,NA,TGTGCCAGCAGCTTAGCATCTGGGTGGGCAGAAGGCGAGCAGTACTTC,CASSLASGWAEGEQYF
NA,TRBV6-5,TRBJ1-6,NA,TGTGCCAGCAGTTACTCGGACAGCTATAATTCACCCCTCCACTTT,CASSYSDSYNSPLHF
NA,TRBV7-2,TRBJ2-1,few,TGTGCCAGCAGCCCCCGGGACTTAAGCTCCTACAATGAGCAGTTCTTC,CASSPRDLSSYNEQFF
NA,TRBV7-2,TRBJ1-3,NA,TGTGCCAGCACTTCCCGGGGGTTTGGAAACACCATATATTTT,CASTSRGFGNTIYF
NA,TRBV6-1,TRBJ1-4,NA,TGTGCCAGCAGCGGGACCGCAACTAATGAAAAACTGTTTTTT,CASSGTATNEKLFF
NA,TRBV2,TRBJ2-7,NA,TGTGCCAGCAGTGAAAACTACGAGCAGTACTTC,CASSENYEQYF
NA,TRBV5-1,TRBJ2-7,NA,TGCGCCAGCAGCCTGCTGCCCTCCATGCTCGTCGAGCAGTACTTC,CASSLLPSMLVEQYF
TRBD1,TRBV6-5,TRBJ1-1,NA,TGTGCCAGTTCGACAGGGGAGAACACTGAAGCTTTCTTT,CASSTGENTEAFF
NA,TRBV11-2,TRBJ2-6,NA,TGTGCCAGCAGCTTCAGTGCGAGCTCTGGGGCCAACGTCCTGACTTTC,CASSFSASSGANVLTF
NA,TRBV28,TRBJ2-1,few,TGTGCCAGCAGTTTGAGTGCGGATGAGCAGTTCTTC,CASSLSADEQFF
NA,TRBV11-2,TRBJ1-1,NA,TGTGCCAGCAGCTTGCGCCCGGGTAGTACTGAAGCTTTCTTT,CASSLRPGSTEAFF
TRBD2,TRBV14,TRBJ2-5,NA,TGTGCCAGCAGCCTAAATAGCGGGAGGACCCCAGGGACCCAGTACTTC,CASSLNSGRTPGTQYF
NA,TRBV28,TRBJ2-7,many,TGTGCCAGCAGTTCGATAGGACATAGCTCCTACGAGCAGTACTTC,CASSSIGHSSYEQYF
TRBD1,TRBV5-6,TRBJ1-4,few,TGTGCCAGCAGCGTACCAGGGGGCGCGGGTGAAAAACTGTTTTTT,CASSVPGGAGEKLFF
NA,TRBV5-6,TRBJ1-1,NA,TGTGCCAGCAGCTTGGCTCACGGCACTGAAGCTTTCTTT,CASSLAHGTEAFF
TRBD2,TRBV5-5,TRBJ2-3,NA,TGTGCCAGCAGCCCAGGACTAGCGGGAGGGCCAGGAGATACGCAGTATTTT,CASSPGLAGGPGDTQYF
TRBD1,TRBV10-3,TRBJ2-7,NA,TGTGCCATCAGGGGACAGGGAACAAGCTACGAGCAGTACTTC,CAIRGQGTSYEQYF